By share, the clone carrying this TCR gamma chain ranks as large. TCRdb used CATT to re-call clones from the RT-PCR reads. The table records more than 400 gamma-chain clones, approximately 9.9% of them present only once. This CDR3 is built from 13 residues. The V segment lost 5 bases and the J segment 0 bases; nucleotides outside the gene matches: 4. CDR1 EGSTGY and CDR2 YDSYTSSV come from the germline V gene. These data originate in a study of gammadelta T cells in human blood. Source material: non-Vgamma9Vdelta2 gamma-delta T cells from infant blood. The chain employs TRGV4 and TRGJ1 or TRGJ2. This TCR was sampled from a human donor. This chain's CDR3 is CATWVLNYYKKLF. CDR3 bases: TGTGCCACCTGGGTCTTGAATTATTATAAGAAACTCTTT.